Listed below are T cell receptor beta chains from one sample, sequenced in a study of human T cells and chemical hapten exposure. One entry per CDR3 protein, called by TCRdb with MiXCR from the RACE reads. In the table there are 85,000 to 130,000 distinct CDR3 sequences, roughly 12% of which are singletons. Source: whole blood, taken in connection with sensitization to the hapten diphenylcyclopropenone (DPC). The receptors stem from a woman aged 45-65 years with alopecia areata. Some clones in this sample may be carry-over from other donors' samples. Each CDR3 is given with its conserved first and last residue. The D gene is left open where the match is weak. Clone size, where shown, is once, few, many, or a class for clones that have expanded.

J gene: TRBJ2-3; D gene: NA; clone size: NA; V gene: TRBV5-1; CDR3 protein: CASSMEATDTQYF; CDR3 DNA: TGCGCCAGCAGCATGGAAGCCACAGATACGCAGTATTTT
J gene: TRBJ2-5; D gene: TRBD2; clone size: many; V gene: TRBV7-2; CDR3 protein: CASSLVPLAGNQETQYF; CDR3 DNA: TGTGCCAGCAGCTTAGTGCCGCTAGCGGGAAACCAAGAGACCCAGTACTTC
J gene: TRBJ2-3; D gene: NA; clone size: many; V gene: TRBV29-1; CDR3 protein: CSVRERTQYF; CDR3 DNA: TGCAGCGTTCGAGAGCGTACGCAGTATTTT
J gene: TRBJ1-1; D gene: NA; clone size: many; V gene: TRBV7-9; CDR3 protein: CASSQGQSDTEAFF; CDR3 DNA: TGTGCCAGCAGCCAGGGACAATCCGACACTGAAGCTTTCTTT
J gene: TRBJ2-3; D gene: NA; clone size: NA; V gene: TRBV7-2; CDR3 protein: CASSLGYTQYF; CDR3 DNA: TGTGCCAGCAGCTTAGGGTATACGCAGTATTTT
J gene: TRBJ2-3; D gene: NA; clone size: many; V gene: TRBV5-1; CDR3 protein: CASSLGRASTDTQYF; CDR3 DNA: TGCGCCAGCAGCTTGGGCCGGGCTAGCACAGATACGCAGTATTTT
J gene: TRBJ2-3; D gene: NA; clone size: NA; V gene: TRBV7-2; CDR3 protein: CASSLLGDQDTQYF; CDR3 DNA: TGTGCCAGCAGCTTACTTGGGGATCAGGATACGCAGTATTTT
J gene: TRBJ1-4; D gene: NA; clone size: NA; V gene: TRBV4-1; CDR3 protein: CASSQDNRHLATNEKLFF; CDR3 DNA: TGCGCCAGCAGCCAAGATAACAGGCACCTTGCAACTAATGAAAAACTGTTTTTT
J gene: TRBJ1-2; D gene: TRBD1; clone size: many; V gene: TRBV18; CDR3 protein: CASSPPDRAFNGYTF; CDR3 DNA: TGTGCCAGCTCACCCCCGGACAGGGCCTTTAATGGCTACACCTTC
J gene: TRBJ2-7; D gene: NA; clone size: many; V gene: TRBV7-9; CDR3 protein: CASSLATNYEQYF; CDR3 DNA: TGTGCCAGCAGCTTGGCCACTAATTACGAGCAGTACTTC
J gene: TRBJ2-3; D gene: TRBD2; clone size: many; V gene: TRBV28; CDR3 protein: CASSSLTSGVNGDTQYF; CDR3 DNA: TGTGCCAGCAGTTCCCTAACTAGCGGGGTCAACGGAGATACGCAGTATTTT
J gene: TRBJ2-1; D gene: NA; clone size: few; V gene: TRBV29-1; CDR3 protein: CSVGSNEQFF; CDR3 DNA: TGCAGCGTAGGGAGCAATGAGCAGTTCTTC
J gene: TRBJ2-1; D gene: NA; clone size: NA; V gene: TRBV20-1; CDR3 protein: CSARGGAVRVYGQFF; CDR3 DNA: TGCAGTGCTAGAGGTGGTGCAGTCAGGGTGTATGGGCAGTTCTTC
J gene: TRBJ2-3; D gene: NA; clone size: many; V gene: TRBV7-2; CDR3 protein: CASRSPGTDTQYF; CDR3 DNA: TGTGCCAGCAGGTCTCCCGGGACAGATACGCAGTATTTT
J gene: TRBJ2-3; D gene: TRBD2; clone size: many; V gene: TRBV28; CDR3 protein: CASSPTGLAGGEGWTDTQYF; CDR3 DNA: TGTGCCAGCAGTCCTACGGGACTAGCGGGAGGGGAGGGTTGGACAGATACGCAGTATTTT
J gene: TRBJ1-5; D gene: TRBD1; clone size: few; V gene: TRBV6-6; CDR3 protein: CASSYTGQGSNQPQHF; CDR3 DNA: TGTGCCAGCAGTTACACGGGACAGGGAAGCAATCAGCCCCAGCATTTT
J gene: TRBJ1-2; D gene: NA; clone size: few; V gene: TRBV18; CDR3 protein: CASSPQDPSQIGYTF; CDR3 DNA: TGTGCCAGCTCACCACAGGACCCCTCCCAAATCGGCTACACCTTC
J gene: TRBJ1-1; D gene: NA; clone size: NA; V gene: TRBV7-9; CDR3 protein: CASSPSGSPGRNTEAFF; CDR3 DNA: TGTGCCAGCAGCCCTTCCGGGAGCCCGGGTCGGAACACTGAAGCTTTCTTT
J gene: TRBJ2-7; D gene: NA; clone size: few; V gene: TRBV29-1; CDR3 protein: CSVWDTYNYEQYF; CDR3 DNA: TGCAGCGTTTGGGACACCTACAACTACGAGCAGTACTTC
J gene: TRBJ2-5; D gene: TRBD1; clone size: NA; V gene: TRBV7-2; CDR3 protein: CASSTPDRGETQYF; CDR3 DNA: TGTGCCAGCAGCACGCCTGACAGGGGAGAGACCCAGTACTTC
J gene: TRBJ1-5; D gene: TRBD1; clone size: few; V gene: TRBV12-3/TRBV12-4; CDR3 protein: CASSRDRANQPQHF; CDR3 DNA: TGTGCCAGCAGTAGGGACAGGGCGAATCAGCCCCAGCATTTT
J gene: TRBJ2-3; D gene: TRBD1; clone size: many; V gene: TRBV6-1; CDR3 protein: CASGAAPGQASTDTQYF; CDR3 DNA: TGTGCCAGCGGAGCGGCACCGGGACAGGCAAGCACAGATACGCAGTATTTT
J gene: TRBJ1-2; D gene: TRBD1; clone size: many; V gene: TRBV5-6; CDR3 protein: CASSLETGSYGYTF; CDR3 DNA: TGTGCCAGCAGCTTGGAGACAGGGTCCTATGGCTACACCTTC
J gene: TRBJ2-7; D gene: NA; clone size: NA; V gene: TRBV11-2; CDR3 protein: CASSLAPGPREQYF; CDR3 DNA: TGTGCCAGCAGCTTAGCCCCGGGTCCCCGGGAGCAGTACTTC
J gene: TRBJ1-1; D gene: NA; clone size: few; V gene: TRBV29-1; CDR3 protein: CSVGDMNTEAFF; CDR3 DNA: TGCAGCGTTGGGGACATGAACACTGAAGCTTTCTTT
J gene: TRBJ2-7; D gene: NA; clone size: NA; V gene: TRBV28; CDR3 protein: CASSFQPDEQYF; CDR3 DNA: TGTGCCAGCAGTTTTCAACCCGACGAGCAGTACTTC
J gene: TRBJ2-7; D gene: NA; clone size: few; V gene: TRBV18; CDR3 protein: CASSPLDADWQYF; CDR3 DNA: TGTGCCAGCTCACCTCTGGATGCCGACTGGCAGTACTTC
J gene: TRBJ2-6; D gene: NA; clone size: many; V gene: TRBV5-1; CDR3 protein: CASSLIPGANVLTF; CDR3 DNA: TGCGCCAGCAGCTTGATTCCAGGGGCCAACGTCCTGACTTTC
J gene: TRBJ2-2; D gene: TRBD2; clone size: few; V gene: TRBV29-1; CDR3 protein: CSARKGGGRATHGELFF; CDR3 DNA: TGCAGCGCCCGCAAAGGCGGCGGGAGGGCCACTCACGGGGAGCTGTTTTTT